Below, one TCR beta chain is given with its context. The sample originates from a study of blood T cell repertoires in COVID-19. Data came from immunoSEQ multiplex PCR; TCRdb stores just in-frame clones and leaves some out. The table shows about 480,000 clones, with around nine tenths occurring only once. Participants were aged roughly 18 to 100 years from some 24 US areas. Donors were grouped by their self-reported clinical history. Germline V gene data show CDR1 as SEHNR and CDR2 as FQNEAQ (reference sequence). The CDR3 totals 17 residues. Trimming took 1 base from V and 2 from J; bases not matched to a gene: 9.

This sequence originates from a woman between 40 and 50 years old who had recovered from COVID-19. Sequencing input: PBMCs or T cells enriched from blood (not recorded which). The chain uses TRBV7-9 and TRBJ1-1; 8 bases are shared with TRBD1. The CDR3 bases are TGTGCCAGCAGCTTAGGACAGGACAGGGTGAGAAACACTGAAGCTTTCTTT. Protein product: CASSLGQDRVRNTEAFF.